Following are 27 T cell receptor beta chains from one sample sequenced in a study of cytotoxic CD8 clonotypes in ibrutinib-treated CLL. TCRdb keeps only in-frame clones here, not all; method: immunoSEQ multiplex PCR. The table shows roughly 76,000 clones, with 80% occurring only once. This sample comprised PBMCs, obtained at disease progression, from a patient treated with ibrutinib. These receptor sequences come from a human donor with chronic lymphocytic leukemia.

This clone was counted a single time. The gene calls are TRBV10-3 and TRBJ1-2, with no clear D. The CDR3 length is 12 residues. CDR1 is ENHRY and CDR2 is SYGVKD in the germline V gene. Trimming cost V 4 bases and J 4 bases, with 7 bases left between them. CDR3 sequence (DNA): TGTGCCATCAGTGGGGTGATCTATGGCTACACCTTC. Amino acids: CAISGVIYGYTF.

This clone appeared a single time. The chain carries TRBV29-1 and TRBJ2-1; weak D call: TRBD1 (6 bases). Germline-derived CDR1 and CDR2 are SQVTM and ANQGSEA. Trimming removed 4 bases from V and 0 bases from J, with 10 bases in between. This CDR3 is built from 14 residues. CDR3 amino acids: CSVAGTSSYNEQFF. The CDR3 DNA is TGCAGCGTTGCGGGGACAAGCTCCTACAATGAGCAGTTCTTC.

J is TRBJ2-7 and V is TRBV9; D unclear. This CDR3 is built from 13 residues. Germline values: CDR1 SGDLS, CDR2 YYNGEE. Trimming took off 2 bases at V and 7 bases at J, with 13 bases between the two ends. CDR3 nucleotide sequence: TGTGCCAGCAGCGTTGGGCCTATTGGTGAGCAGTACTTC. Its translation is CASSVGPIGEQYF.

This clone occurred a few times. In DNA, the CDR3 is TGTGCCAGCAGCCCAAGCGGGAGATGGGGCTACACCTTC. Residues: CASSPSGRWGYTF. The V gene is TRBV7-9, the J gene TRBJ1-2; no firm D call. V shed 5 bases and J shed 8 bases, with 15 bases lying between them. This CDR3 has 13 amino acids. Germline V gene data show CDR1 as SEHNR and CDR2 as FQNEAQ (reference sequence).

The V and J genes are TRBV6-6 and TRBJ2-2, with D possibly being TRBD1 (6 bases). The CDR3 is 16 residues long. With 2 bases removed from V and 4 bases from J, the gap between germline ends came to 14 bases. CDR1 MNHNY and CDR2 SVGAGI come from the germline V gene (reference sequence). CDR3 DNA sequence: TGTGCCAGCAGTTACGACGGGTGGGGGCGCACCGGGGAGCTGTTTTTT. It encodes CASSYDGWGRTGELFF.

This sequence joins TRBV6-5 and TRBJ1-1; D is undetermined. Germline values: CDR1 MNHEY, CDR2 SVGAGI. This CDR3 comprises 13 residues. Trimming shortened V by 6 bases and J by 0 bases, and 8 bases separated the two germline ends. This CDR3 reads CASSHLLNTEAFF. CDR3 coding DNA: TGTGCCAGCAGCCACCTCCTGAACACTGAAGCTTTCTTT.

A word on this clone: At one end, the junction sequence differs from germline, possibly due to a read error. V and J are TRBV6-6 and TRBJ1-4; possible D gene TRBD1, 6 bases. Germline CDR1 reads MNHNY; CDR2 reads SVGAGI (reference sequence). The CDR3 covers 13 residues. The CDR3, as DNA: TGTGCCATCAGTACAGGGAGGTGGGAAAAACTGTTTTTT. Its protein is CAISTGRWEKLFF.

The chain has TRBV28 and TRBJ2-3; D is possibly TRBD1 or TRBD2 (6 bases each). Germline CDR1 is MDHEN and CDR2 is SYDVKM. The germline V and J ends were trimmed by 4 bases and 3 bases, with 17 bases remaining between them. This CDR3 has 16 amino acids. The DNA of the CDR3 is TGTGCCAGCAGTTCCGTCCGTTGGGGGGCGACAGATACGCAGTATTTT. Residues: CASSSVRWGATDTQYF.

This chain connects TRBV7-9 to TRBJ1-3, with a weak D call TRBD1 (5 bases). There are 15 residues in the CDR3. Trimming removed 0 bases at V and 6 bases at J, with 12 bases between. CDR1 SEHNR and CDR2 FQNEAQ come from the germline V gene (reference sequence). CDR3 region: CASSLAGARANTIYF. The DNA of the CDR3 is TGTGCCAGCAGCTTAGCGGGCGCCAGGGCAAACACCATATATTTT.

The DNA of the CDR3 is TGTGCCAGCAGTGATGGGGGGGGTAGTCAGCCCCAGCATTTT. It yields the protein CASSDGGGSQPQHF. This chain uses TRBV6-1 with TRBJ1-5, with a tentative D call TRBD1 (5 bases). Germline V CDR1 and CDR2: MNHNS, SASEGT. Trimming cost V 3 bases and J 6 bases, with 12 bases left between them. The CDR3 consists of 14 residues.

The chain links TRBV19 to TRBJ2-2; D not resolved. Per the germline V gene, CDR1 is LNHDA and CDR2 is SQIVND (reference sequence). The V end was cut by 7 bases, the J end by 0 bases, with 15 bases between. This CDR3 comprises 16 residues. CDR3 protein: CASTYHVRTNTGELFF. CDR3 DNA sequence: TGTGCCAGTACCTACCATGTCCGAACGAACACCGGGGAGCTGTTTTTT.

The J gene is TRBJ1-1, the V gene TRBV29-1; a possible D gene is TRBD1 (5 bases). CDR3 size: 15 residues. Trimming removed 4 bases from V and 5 bases from J, with 20 bases in between. Germline CDR1 and CDR2: SQVTM and ANQGSEA. CDR3 nucleotide sequence: TGCAGCGTTGGATCGAAACCGGGACGAGGAACTGAAGCTTTCTTT. Its translation is CSVGSKPGRGTEAFF.

The V call is TRBV5-6, the J call TRBJ1-1; 8 nucleotides match TRBD1. The V gene's germline CDR1 is SGHDT and CDR2 YYEEEE. The CDR3 is 13 amino acids. V dropped 3 bases and J dropped 4; count of bases not matched to a gene: 2. In DNA form, the CDR3 reads TGTGCCAGCAGCTCGGACAGGGTCACTGAAGCTTTCTTT. This translates into CASSSDRVTEAFF.

This sequence joins TRBV9 and TRBJ2-5; D is unresolved. Per the germline V gene, CDR1 is SGDLS and CDR2 is YYNGEE. Trimming stripped 4 bases from V and 1 base from J, with 11 bases between. The CDR3 is 14 amino acids. DNA for the CDR3: TGTGCCAGCAGCTCCAACTTGGCCCAAGAGACCCAGTACTTC. This translates into CASSSNLAQETQYF.

The J gene is TRBJ1-2, the V gene TRBV19; D not resolved. CDR1 and CDR2 (germline): LNHDA, SQIVND (reference sequence). CDR3 length: 13 residues. Trimming took off 3 bases at V and 8 bases at J, with 13 bases between the two ends. The CDR3 is CASSIRPEDGYTF. Written as DNA, the CDR3 is TGTGCCAGTAGTATTAGGCCAGAAGACGGCTACACCTTC.

In this sample, this clone turned up once. V usage is TRBV7-2 and J usage is TRBJ2-4; D tentatively fits TRBD1 or TRBD2 (5 bases each). The germline V gene has CDR1 SGHTA and CDR2 FQGNSA. The CDR3 has 13 amino acids. V gave up 4 bases and J gave up 8 bases, with 12 bases separating them. The CDR3 reads CASSWGTADIQYF. Here the CDR3 DNA reads TGTGCCAGCAGCTGGGGGACGGCGGACATTCAGTACTTC.

The V call is TRBV15, the J call TRBJ2-2; 9 bases map to TRBD2. The V gene's germline CDR1 is LNHNV and CDR2 YYDKDF (reference sequence). V shed 7 bases and J 7 bases; nucleotides not matched to a gene: 13. The CDR3 length is 16 residues. The CDR3: CATTPWASGMGGELFF. In nucleotides, the CDR3 is TGTGCCACCACCCCCTGGGCTAGCGGGATGGGCGGGGAGCTGTTTTTT.

The V call is TRBV29-1, the J call TRBJ2-1; TRBD2 matches at 9 bases. The CDR3 spans 15 residues. Germline V gene lookup returns CDR1 SQVTM and CDR2 ANQGSEA. V was pared by 6 bases and J by 2 bases, with 8 bases of the junction left unmatched. This chain's CDR3 is CSVGLRLAAYNEQFF. CDR3 bases: TGCAGCGTGGGGCTCCGACTAGCGGCCTACAATGAGCAGTTCTTC.

This chain uses TRBV18 with TRBJ1-3; D gene unclear. The V end lost 3 bases, the J end lost 2 bases, and 11 bases lay between the germline ends. The CDR3 is 15 amino acids. Germline CDR1 KGHSH, CDR2 LQKENI. CDR3 sequence: CASSPVTDPGNTIYF. As DNA, the CDR3 is TGTGCCAGCTCACCGGTGACCGATCCTGGAAACACCATATATTTT.

The chain recombines TRBV19 with TRBJ2-6, with 10 bases aligning to TRBD1. The germline V gene has CDR1 LNHDA and CDR2 SQIVND (reference sequence). J lost 0 bases, V lost 8 bases, and 7 bases had no gene match. The CDR3 sequence is 17 residues long. Here the CDR3 DNA reads TGTGCCAGTGGTGACAGGGGGCGGTTCTCTGGGGCCAACGTCCTGACTTTC. Amino acid sequence: CASGDRGRFSGANVLTF.

The rearrangement joins TRBV2 to TRBJ2-7, with D uncertain. Germline lookup yields CDR1 SNHLY and CDR2 FYNNEI. V lost 3 bases to trimming and J lost 0 bases, with 12 bases between them. The CDR3 is made up of 15 amino acids. The CDR3 DNA sequence: TGTGCCAGCAGTGATTATTTGGGGTTCTCCTACGAGCAGTACTTC. Encoded protein: CASSDYLGFSYEQYF.

This clone was found once. J is TRBJ1-2 and V is TRBV29-1; no clear D. CDR3 size: 11 residues. The V gene lost 7 bases and the J gene lost 12 bases, with 18 bases spanning the gap. CDR1 SQVTM and CDR2 ANQGSEA come from the germline V gene. The DNA of the CDR3 is TGCAGCGCCGCGGAGGTTGATTCGCACACCTTC. It translates to CSAAEVDSHTF.

The rearrangement uses TRBV6-6 and TRBJ2-7; 7 bases map to TRBD1. Trimming removed 0 bases from V and 3 bases from J; junction bases left unmatched: 2. The CDR3 spans 14 residues. The germline CDR1 and CDR2 sequences are MNHNY and SVGAGI (reference sequence). The CDR3 spells CASSYSGQNYEQYF. DNA of the CDR3: TGTGCCAGCAGTTACTCGGGACAGAACTACGAGCAGTACTTC.

This clone was observed many times. The rearrangement uses TRBV14 and TRBJ1-1; D gene ambiguous. V was trimmed by 5 bases and J by 0 bases, leaving 7 bases between them. The germline V gene encodes CDR1 SGHDN and CDR2 FVKESK. The CDR3 extends over 13 amino acids. CDR3 sequence reads: CASSEGLNTEAFF. In DNA, the CDR3 is TGTGCCAGCAGCGAGGGATTGAACACTGAAGCTTTCTTT.

A single count supports this clone. This sequence joins TRBV5-1 and TRBJ2-3, with 15 bases matching TRBD2. After removal of 3 bases from V and 5 bases from J, the junction contained 4 bases not matched to a gene. Germline V gene data show CDR1 as SGHRS and CDR2 as YFSETQ. CDR3 length equals 16 residues. CDR3 DNA sequence: TGCGCCAGCAGCTCGGGACTAGCGGGGGGATTAGATACGCAGTATTTT. Residues: CASSSGLAGGLDTQYF.

V is TRBV15 and J is TRBJ2-1; no firm D call. The V end lost 0 bases, the J end lost 0 bases, and 9 bases lay between the germline ends. The CDR3 loop spans 16 amino acids. CDR1 is LNHNV and CDR2 is YYDKDF in the germline V gene (reference sequence). This chain's CDR3 is CATSRETLSSYNEQFF. CDR3 sequence (DNA): TGTGCCACCAGCAGAGAAACGTTGAGCTCCTACAATGAGCAGTTCTTC. Full variable domain (missing parts from reference TRBV15 and TRBJ2-1): DAMVIQNPRYQVTQFGKPVTLSCSQTLNHNVMYWYQQKSSQAPKLLFHYYDKDFNNEADTPDNFQSRRPNTSFCFLDIRSPGLGDTAMYLCATSRETLSSYNEQFFGPGTRLTVL.

The gene calls are TRBV18 and TRBJ2-1; 15 positions agree with TRBD2. The trim removed 3 bases at V and 8 bases at J, leaving 17 bases unmatched. The CDR3 covers 20 residues. CDR1 KGHSH and CDR2 LQKENI come from the germline V gene. The DNA for the CDR3 is TGTGCCAGCTCACCCAAAGGGACTAGCGGGAGGCCCCTGAGTTCTCATGAGCAGTTCTTC. It is translated as CASSPKGTSGRPLSSHEQFF. The variable domain in full, completed from reference TRBV18 and TRBJ2-1, reads NAGVMQNPRHLVRRRGQEARLRCSPMKGHSHVYWYRQLPEEGLKFMVYLQKENIIDESGMPKERFSAEFPKEGPSILRIQQVVRGDSAAYFCASSPKGTSGRPLSSHEQFFGPGTRLTVL.